These 26 T cell receptor beta chains were all obtained from the same sample, sequenced in a study of T cell responses to AZD1222 COVID-19 vaccine. Assay used: immunoSEQ multiplex PCR; TCRdb lists only in-frame clones, some missing. The sample holds 45,000 or so clones, around 90% seen once. The sequences come from peripheral blood, collected 28 days after the second AZD1222 dose. These receptors were obtained from an adult who received the AZD1222 COVID-19 vaccine.

The chain employs TRBV18 and TRBJ2-3; 10 nucleotides align to TRBD1. J gave up 2 bases and V 3 bases, and 11 bases lay outside the gene matches. The CDR3 is 18 amino acids. The V gene's germline CDR1 is KGHSH and CDR2 LQKENI. DNA of the CDR3: TGTGCCAGCTCACCTCCGGGACAGGGGCTCTTTTTCACAGATACGCAGTATTTT. It yields the protein CASSPPGQGLFFTDTQYF.

The chain is built from TRBV10-3 and TRBJ2-7; 10 positions agree with TRBD2. This CDR3 contains 15 residues. Germline V lookup: CDR1 ENHRY, CDR2 SYGVKD. Trimming removed 3 bases from V and 3 bases from J; junction bases left unmatched: 5. The chain's CDR3 is CAISDPGTSVYEQYF. The CDR3 nucleotides read TGTGCCATCAGTGACCCCGGGACTAGCGTCTACGAGCAGTACTTC.

The rearrangement uses TRBV7-9 and TRBJ2-1, with 10 nucleotides matching TRBD2. This CDR3 contains 16 residues. The germline gives CDR1 SEHNR, CDR2 FQNEAQ (reference sequence). V lost 0 bases and J lost 8; bases outside the gene matches: 7. CDR3 region: CASSLAITSGADEQFF. The CDR3 region has the DNA TGTGCCAGCAGCTTAGCGATAACTAGCGGGGCCGATGAGCAGTTCTTC.

This clone was detected only a few times. This chain uses TRBV10-3 with TRBJ1-5; no clear D gene. Germline CDR1 ENHRY, CDR2 SYGVKD. V was trimmed by 8 bases and J by 1 base, leaving 15 bases between them. CDR3 size: 15 residues. The CDR3 nucleotides are TGTGCCATCCGGAGGGCGGAAGGGAGCAATCAGCCCCAGCATTTT. Its protein is CAIRRAEGSNQPQHF.

The chain recombines TRBV4-3 with TRBJ1-2; 8 bases are a match to TRBD1. Germline CDR1 and CDR2: LGHNA and YSLEER. V shed 0 bases, J shed 4 bases, and the junction held 7 bases outside the gene matches. CDR3 size: 16 residues. The CDR3 loop reads CASSQDMPGGIYGYTF. Here the CDR3 DNA reads TGCGCCAGCAGCCAAGATATGCCAGGGGGCATCTATGGCTACACCTTC.

The count of this clone is one. V and J are TRBV9 and TRBJ1-2; unclear D gene. Germline lookup yields CDR1 SGDLS and CDR2 YYNGEE. There are 17 residues in the CDR3. V was shortened by 0 bases and J by 2 bases, with 17 bases between the two germline ends. CDR3 in amino acids: CASSVDTSGSKNYGYTF. As DNA, the CDR3 is TGTGCCAGCAGCGTAGACACTTCCGGGTCGAAAAACTATGGCTACACCTTC.

The chain carries TRBV5-4 and TRBJ2-1; 10 bases map to TRBD2. This CDR3 contains 15 residues. V dropped 0 bases and J dropped 6; count of bases not matched to a gene: 3. Germline assignment: CDR1 SGHNT and CDR2 YYREEE (reference sequence). This chain's CDR3 is CASSLGLAGGNEQFF. CDR3 coding DNA: TGTGCCAGCAGCTTGGGACTAGCGGGTGGCAATGAGCAGTTCTTC.

The chain recombines TRBV6-1 with TRBJ2-7, with TRBD1 matching over 8 bases. The CDR3 has 13 amino acids. J lost 3 bases, V lost 5 bases, and 3 bases had no gene match. Looked up from germline, CDR1 is MNHNS and CDR2 is SASEGT. CDR3 region: CASSFTGGYEQYF. Written as DNA, the CDR3 is TGTGCCAGCAGTTTTACAGGGGGCTACGAGCAGTACTTC.

This chain links TRBV2 with TRBJ2-3, with a weak D call TRBD2 (6 bases). The CDR3 length is 14 residues. Germline-derived CDR1 and CDR2 are SNHLY and FYNNEI. V gave up 4 bases and J gave up 0 bases, with 8 bases separating them. CDR3 protein: CASSGGGSTDTQYF. DNA for the CDR3: TGTGCCAGCAGTGGAGGAGGGAGCACAGATACGCAGTATTTT.

The chain couples TRBV18 to TRBJ1-2; D perhaps matches TRBD1 (6 bases). The V gene lost 6 bases and the J gene lost 0 bases, with 11 bases spanning the gap. This CDR3 comprises 14 residues. Germline CDR1 is KGHSH and CDR2 is LQKENI. CDR3: CASSTTGANYGYTF. The CDR3 DNA reads TGTGCCAGCTCCACGACAGGAGCTAACTATGGCTACACCTTC.

The CDR3 is CASSPGLAGFFGPGELFF. DNA of the CDR3: TGTGCCAGCAGCCCAGGACTAGCGGGATTCTTCGGGCCCGGGGAGCTGTTTTTT. The chain links TRBV7-2 to TRBJ2-2; 12 nucleotides match TRBD2. The CDR3 consists of 18 residues. The J segment lost 6 bases and the V segment lost 5 bases, leaving 13 bases of the junction unmatched. Germline V gives CDR1 SGHTA, CDR2 FQGNSA.

The sample holds a few counts of this clone. The rearrangement joins TRBV2 to TRBJ2-7, with D maybe TRBD2 (6 bases). V lost 4 bases, J lost 3 bases, and 13 bases lay in between. This CDR3 has 14 amino acids. Germline CDR1 and CDR2: SNHLY and FYNNEI. The CDR3 DNA follows: TGTGCCAGCAGTGGAGGGGAGGACCTCTACGAGCAGTACTTC. Translated, it gives CASSGGEDLYEQYF.

CDR3 residues: CAYAGGNYGYTF. For the CDR3, the DNA is TGTGCTTACGCGGGAGGAAACTATGGCTACACCTTC. The chain combines TRBV2 with TRBJ1-2; D remains ambiguous. The CDR3 is 12 residues long. Germline V lookup: CDR1 SNHLY, CDR2 FYNNEI. The variable domain in full, with the rest retrieved from reference TRBV2 and TRBJ1-2, is EPEVTQTPSHQVTQMGQEVILRCVPISNHLYFYWYRQILGQKVEFLVSFYNNEISEKSEIFDDQFSVERPDGSNFTLKIRSTKLEDSAMYFCAYAGGNYGYTFGSGTRLTVV.

The chain uses TRBV28 and TRBJ2-7; no clear D gene. V was trimmed by 2 bases and J by 3 bases, leaving 11 bases between them. CDR1 MDHEN and CDR2 SYDVKM come from the germline V gene. The CDR3 has 14 amino acids. Here the CDR3 DNA reads TGTGCCAGCAGTTTACGAGGAGCAGACTACGAGCAGTACTTC. Encoded protein: CASSLRGADYEQYF. The full variable domain, its missing parts supplied by reference TRBV28 and TRBJ2-7, is DVKVTQSSRYLVKRTGEKVFLECVQDMDHENMFWYRQDPGLGLRLIYFSYDVKMKEKGDIPEGYSVSREKKERFSLILESASTNQTSMYLCASSLRGADYEQYFGPGTRLTVT.

The chain joins TRBV18 to TRBJ2-7, with TRBD1 identical over 7 bases. This CDR3 contains 14 residues. V lost 3 bases to trimming and J lost 5 bases; unmatched junction nucleotides: 7. The V gene's germline CDR1 is KGHSH and CDR2 LQKENI. CDR3 DNA sequence: TGTGCCAGCTCACCCTCGGACAGGACGGACGAGCAGTACTTC. This gives the protein CASSPSDRTDEQYF.

This chain uses TRBV27 with TRBJ1-1, with D unresolved. This CDR3 contains 13 residues. V was shortened by 5 bases and J by 0 bases, with 7 bases between the two germline ends. Germline V gene sequence: CDR1 MNHEY, CDR2 SMNVEV (reference sequence). CDR3 in amino acids: CASSLRMNTEAFF. The DNA of the CDR3 is TGTGCCAGCAGTCTTCGCATGAACACTGAAGCTTTCTTT.

The chain recombines TRBV28 with TRBJ1-2, with D perhaps TRBD1 (5 bases). The CDR3 has 12 residues. The germline CDR1 and CDR2 sequences are MDHEN and SYDVKM. The V and J ends lost 10 bases and 4 bases respectively, with 13 bases between them. The CDR3 spells CATTLGGYGYTF. CDR3 in DNA: TGTGCCACCACCCTGGGGGGCTATGGCTACACCTTC.

The rearrangement joins TRBV29-1 to TRBJ1-2; D gene ambiguous. This CDR3 has 12 residues. Looked up from germline, CDR1 is SQVTM and CDR2 is ANQGSEA. Trimming took off 0 bases at V and 2 bases at J, with 4 bases between the two ends. The CDR3 sequence: CSVEDRNYGYTF. The CDR3 nucleotides are TGCAGCGTTGAAGACAGGAACTATGGCTACACCTTC.

Points on this clone: Other DNA sequences in this sample translate to the same CDR3. The chain employs TRBV18 and TRBJ2-3; D ambiguous. The CDR3 runs 13 residues. Looked up from germline, CDR1 is KGHSH and CDR2 is LQKENI. The V and J ends lost 0 bases and 2 bases respectively, with 3 bases between them. CDR3 residues: CASSPPITDTQYF. CDR3 bases: TGTGCCAGCTCACCACCTATCACAGATACGCAGTATTTT.

The CDR3 DNA sequence: TGCGCCAGCAGCCAAGCGGCCGGAGGGACCTACGAGCAGTACTTC. Translating it yields CASSQAAGGTYEQYF. The chain links TRBV4-3 to TRBJ2-7; D perhaps matches TRBD2 (6 bases). The CDR3 runs 15 residues. Germline CDR1 is LGHNA and CDR2 is YSLEER. The V and J ends lost 1 base and 2 bases respectively, with 12 bases between them.

The chain links TRBV7-2 to TRBJ2-3; D is ambiguous. The V and J ends lost 2 bases and 4 bases respectively, with 13 bases between them. Germline V gene data show CDR1 as SGHTA and CDR2 as FQGNSA. This CDR3 is 15 amino acids long. The chain's CDR3 is CASSLWLAGSDTQYF. The CDR3 coding sequence is TGTGCCAGCAGCTTATGGCTGGCCGGCTCAGATACGCAGTATTTT. The whole variable domain, remainder taken from reference TRBV7-2 and TRBJ2-3, is GAGVSQSPSNKVTEKGKDVELRCDPISGHTALYWYRQSLGQGLEFLIYFQGNSAPDKSGLPSDRFSAERTGGSVSTLTIQRTQQEDSAVYLCASSLWLAGSDTQYFGPGTRLTVL.

The rearrangement links TRBV10-1 to TRBJ2-3; 11 nucleotides line up with TRBD2. The J segment lost 3 bases and the V segment lost 4 bases, leaving 6 bases of the junction unmatched. Per germline, CDR1 WNHNN and CDR2 SYGVQD (reference sequence). The CDR3 contains 16 residues. The DNA of the CDR3 is TGCGCCAGCAGTGGAGGGACTAGCGGAGGTACAGATACGCAGTATTTT. Translation: CASSGGTSGGTDTQYF.

This clone came up a few times. The chain uses TRBV7-3 and TRBJ2-7; maybe TRBD1 (6 bases). The CDR3 covers 12 residues. Per germline, CDR1 SGHTA and CDR2 FQGTGA. Trimming left V 5 bases short and J 10 bases short, with 15 bases between. This chain's CDR3 is CASSAGGGLQYF. The CDR3 bases are TGTGCCAGCAGCGCGGGTGGGGGCCTTCAGTACTTC.

The chain combines TRBV15 with TRBJ1-3; possible D gene TRBD1, 5 bases. V gave up 10 bases and J gave up 0 bases, with 28 bases separating them. Germline-derived CDR1 and CDR2 are LNHNV and YYDKDF (reference sequence). The CDR3 totals 19 residues. The CDR3 DNA follows: TGTGCCATAAGCAGAGAATCGAGTTTTGGGGCAAGCTCTGGAAACACCATATATTTT. Amino acid sequence: CAISRESSFGASSGNTIYF. Using reference TRBV15 and TRBJ1-3 for the parts outside the CDR3, the full variable domain is DAMVIQNPRYQVTQFGKPVTLSCSQTLNHNVMYWYQQKSSQAPKLLFHYYDKDFNNEADTPDNFQSRRPNTSFCFLDIRSPGLGDTAMYLCAISRESSFGASSGNTIYFGEGSWLTVV.

The chain couples TRBV20-1 to TRBJ2-1; 11 nucleotides agree with TRBD1. This CDR3 has 18 residues. With 3 bases clipped from V and 3 bases from J, the junction kept 13 bases outside the gene matches. Germline V gene lookup returns CDR1 DFQATT and CDR2 SNEGSKA (reference sequence). DNA of the CDR3: TGCAGTGCTAGTAGTTCAGGACAGGGGGCTGTATACTACAATGAGCAGTTCTTC. It is translated as CSASSSGQGAVYYNEQFF.

The chain combines TRBV12-3 or TRBV12-4 with TRBJ2-5; D possibly corresponds to TRBD1 (5 bases). With 3 bases removed from V and 5 bases from J, the gap between germline ends came to 10 bases. CDR3 length equals 13 residues. The CDR3, as DNA: TGTGCCAGCAGTTTCAGGGCCCGGGAGACCCAGTACTTC. Translation: CASSFRARETQYF.